Below are 11 T cell receptor beta chains sequenced from a single sample in a study of cytomegalovirus exposure and HLA in healthy donors (dated by TCRdb to about 2017). Receptor amplification or capture employed the immunoSEQ multiplex PCR assay. For the multiplex PCR, a mixture combining 60 forward primers for TCR Vbeta segments and 13 reverse primers for TCR Jbeta segments was used. Held by TCRdb, this immuneACCESS table contains in-frame sequences only and omits some clones. Under half of the omission traces to an unresolved V gene where checked; the cause of the rest is unknown. This sample holds 110,000 to 150,000 clones; about 71% were observed only once. The ten largest clones represent under 2.5% of the sample. The specimen sequenced was PBMCs. Receptors originate from a woman aged 55-70 years in good health and CMV-seropositive.

The CDR3 coding sequence is TGTGCCAGCTCACCCGAGACAGGACATGGCTACACCTTC. Its protein product is CASSPETGHGYTF. The V gene is TRBV18, the J gene TRBJ1-2, with a weak D call TRBD1 (6 bases). V gave up 3 bases and J gave up 6 bases, with 11 bases separating them. The CDR3 length is 13 residues. The germline V gene has CDR1 KGHSH and CDR2 LQKENI. Full variable domain (missing parts from reference TRBV18 and TRBJ1-2): NAGVMQNPRHLVRRRGQEARLRCSPMKGHSHVYWYRQLPEEGLKFMVYLQKENIIDESGMPKERFSAEFPKEGPSILRIQQVVRGDSAAYFCASSPETGHGYTFGSGTRLTVV.

This chain connects TRBV28 to TRBJ2-1; maybe TRBD2 (5 bases). The CDR3 extends over 16 amino acids. V was cut by 7 bases and J by 0 bases, with 16 bases left in between. Germline lookup yields CDR1 MDHEN and CDR2 SYDVKM. The CDR3 sequence is CASKGSDRSSYNEQFF. The CDR3 DNA reads TGTGCCAGCAAGGGTAGCGACCGCAGCTCCTACAATGAGCAGTTCTTC.

This chain connects TRBV7-3 to TRBJ2-3; 9 nucleotides line up with TRBD1. Germline V gene lookup returns CDR1 SGHTA and CDR2 FQGTGA. The CDR3 totals 12 residues. The ends lost 5 bases at V and 9 bases at J; junction bases unmatched: 3. In nucleotides, the CDR3 is TGTGCCAGCAGCCCGGACAGGGGCACGCAGTATTTT. This sequence encodes CASSPDRGTQYF.

The chain employs TRBV11-3 and TRBJ2-1; 11 nucleotides match TRBD1. Per the germline V gene, CDR1 is SGHNT and CDR2 is YENEEA. V gave up 4 bases and J gave up 10 bases; unmatched junction bases: 6. This CDR3 contains 14 residues. The CDR3 DNA follows: TGTGCCAGCAGCTCCGGACAGGGGGCGGACGAGCAGTTCTTC. Its translation is CASSSGQGADEQFF.

As concerns this clone: Other DNA variants within this sample encode the same CDR3. The chain carries TRBV27 and TRBJ1-5, with 8 bases matching TRBD1. Germline loops: CDR1 MNHEY, CDR2 SMNVEV (reference sequence). The CDR3 extends over 15 amino acids. The J segment lost 2 bases and the V segment lost 2 bases, leaving 2 bases of the junction unmatched. The CDR3 here is CASSLGTGGNQPQHF. The CDR3 bases are TGTGCCAGCAGTTTAGGGACAGGAGGCAATCAGCCCCAGCATTTT.

The chain uses TRBV6-1 and TRBJ2-7, with a weak D call TRBD1 (5 bases). Germline V gene sequence: CDR1 MNHNS, CDR2 SASEGT. The CDR3 runs to 13 residues. The V and J ends lost 6 bases and 1 base respectively, with 10 bases between them. The CDR3, as DNA: TGTGCCAGCAGCACACAGGCTTCCTACGAGCAGTACTTC. Residues: CASSTQASYEQYF.

The rearrangement uses TRBV18 and TRBJ1-2, with 9 bases aligning to TRBD1. Germline CDR1 and CDR2: KGHSH and LQKENI. V lost 6 bases and J lost 2; bases outside the gene matches: 4. This CDR3 has 14 residues. CDR3 sequence (DNA): TGTGCCAGCTCCCTAGGACAGGGGAACTATGGCTACACCTTC. Protein product: CASSLGQGNYGYTF.

The V and J genes are TRBV27 and TRBJ1-2; TRBD1 aligns across 8 bases. V lost 0 bases and J lost 7; bases outside the gene matches: 4. CDR3 length: 14 residues. From germline, CDR1 is MNHEY and CDR2 SMNVEV (reference sequence). DNA of the CDR3: TGTGCCAGCAGTTTATCTGGGACAGGCAGTGGCTACACCTTC. Translation gives CASSLSGTGSGYTF.

The chain joins TRBV5-1 to TRBJ2-7, with D perhaps matching TRBD2 (6 bases). V was pared by 1 base and J by 4 bases, with 12 bases between. From germline, CDR1 is SGHRS and CDR2 YFSETQ. The CDR3 extends over 14 amino acids. CDR3 nucleotide sequence: TGCGCCAGCAGCTTGACCCCTGCGGGGTACGAGCAGTACTTC. Translating gives CASSLTPAGYEQYF.

This clone was recorded only once. This rearrangement joins TRBV5-4 to TRBJ1-2; 10 bases are a match to TRBD1. The CDR3 covers 17 residues. V shed 0 bases, J shed 2 bases, and the junction held 7 bases outside the gene matches. Germline V CDR1 and CDR2: SGHNT, YYREEE (reference sequence). CDR3 residues: CASSLAKGGQGNYGYTF. As DNA, the CDR3 is TGTGCCAGCAGCTTGGCCAAAGGGGGACAGGGGAACTATGGCTACACCTTC.

The V and J genes are TRBV5-1 and TRBJ2-7; TRBD1 aligns across 7 bases. With 3 bases clipped from V and 7 bases from J, the junction kept 10 bases outside the gene matches. This CDR3 contains 14 residues. The germline CDR1 and CDR2 sequences are SGHRS and YFSETQ. The CDR3 DNA sequence: TGCGCCAGCAGCTCTACGACAGGGTTGAGGGAGCAGTACTTC. This translates into CASSSTTGLREQYF.